The 12 T cell receptor beta chains presented below share a single source sample, sequenced in a study of blood T cell repertoires in COVID-19. Here immunoSEQ multiplex PCR was the method, and the copy in TCRdb shows in-frame clones only, minus some. Of around 60,000 clones in the sample, approximately 80% were seen once. Specimen: peripheral blood. The receptors stem from a man in his fifties or sixties with COVID-19, enrolled during active disease.

The chain combines TRBV28 with TRBJ2-5; 8 bases line up with TRBD1. The germline CDR1 and CDR2 sequences are MDHEN and SYDVKM. The J segment lost 2 bases and the V segment lost 4 bases, leaving 9 bases of the junction unmatched. The CDR3 contains 16 residues. CDR3 protein: CASSSWTGQQQETQYF. CDR3 bases: TGTGCCAGCAGTTCCTGGACAGGGCAGCAGCAAGAGACCCAGTACTTC.

This clone was observed a single time. The V and J genes are TRBV5-1 and TRBJ2-1; D is uncertain. The CDR3 totals 15 residues. The germline V gene has CDR1 SGHRS and CDR2 YFSETQ. V lost 3 bases to trimming and J lost 4 bases, with 14 bases between them. The CDR3 DNA reads TGCGCCAGCAGCTCTGACTCTGCTCGGTACAATGAGCAGTTCTTC. This sequence encodes CASSSDSARYNEQFF.

CDR3 loop: CASSASSTGGSETQYF. CDR3 DNA sequence: TGTGCCAGCAGCGCCTCCTCTACAGGGGGCTCGGAGACCCAGTACTTC. The V call is TRBV9, the J call TRBJ2-5, with TRBD1 identical over 9 bases. V lost 3 bases, J lost 5 bases, and 11 bases stayed unmatched. Germline V gene data show CDR1 as SGDLS and CDR2 as YYNGEE. The CDR3 covers 16 residues.

The genes are TRBV7-2 and TRBJ2-3, with a tentative D call TRBD2 (5 bases). Germline V gives CDR1 SGHTA, CDR2 FQGNSA. The V end was cut by 6 bases, the J end by 0 bases, with 22 bases between. CDR3 size: 18 residues. The CDR3 protein is CASSYPMRALPSTDTQYF. Written as DNA, the CDR3 is TGTGCCAGCAGTTACCCAATGCGGGCGTTGCCTAGCACAGATACGCAGTATTTT.

The gene calls are TRBV19 and TRBJ2-2; maybe TRBD2 (6 bases). The CDR3 runs 14 residues. V lost 8 bases to trimming and J lost 4 bases, with 14 bases between them. The germline V gene encodes CDR1 LNHDA and CDR2 SQIVND (reference sequence). In DNA, the CDR3 is TGTGCCAGTGCCCCCGGGGGAGGCACCGGGGAGCTGTTTTTT. Residues: CASAPGGGTGELFF.

The chain uses TRBV5-6 and TRBJ1-1; 8 nucleotides align to TRBD1. The V segment lost 4 bases and the J segment 11 bases; nucleotides outside the gene matches: 10. CDR1 is SGHDT, CDR2 YYEEEE, per germline. The CDR3 runs 13 residues. CDR3 protein: CASSIGTGVTAFF. DNA for the CDR3: TGTGCCAGCAGCATAGGGACAGGAGTAACGGCTTTCTTT.

V gene TRBV11-2 combines with J gene TRBJ2-5; 12 positions agree with TRBD2. The germline V gene encodes CDR1 SGHAT and CDR2 FQNNGV. The CDR3 sequence is 18 residues long. Trimming at V came to 3 bases and at J to 2 bases, leaving 10 bases not matched to a gene. The CDR3 DNA reads as TGTGCCAGCAGCTTTAGGCTAGCGGGAGGGCCGAAACAAGAGACCCAGTACTTC. Encoded protein: CASSFRLAGGPKQETQYF.

CDR3 DNA sequence: TGTGCCAGCAGGGGGGCCAGGGGCTATCAGCCCCAGCATTTT. Protein sequence: CASRGARGYQPQHF. The genes are TRBV6-5 and TRBJ1-5; possible D gene TRBD1, 6 bases. The germline V and J ends were trimmed by 6 bases and 5 bases, with 14 bases remaining between them. Per the germline V gene, CDR1 is MNHEY and CDR2 is SVGAGI. The length of the CDR3 is 14 residues.

The chain couples TRBV6-6 to TRBJ2-3; D not certain. This CDR3 has 12 residues. Germline values: CDR1 MNHNY, CDR2 SVGAGI (reference sequence). V dropped 4 bases and J dropped 10 bases, with 12 bases sitting between them. CDR3 DNA: TGTGCCAGCAGTTCTTGGGCCCCTTCGCAGTATTTT. Translation gives CASSSWAPSQYF.

This clone came up a few times. The chain employs TRBV29-1 and TRBJ2-3; tentative D call: TRBD1 (6 bases). Germline V lookup: CDR1 SQVTM, CDR2 ANQGSEA. The CDR3 covers 14 residues. The ends were cut back, 1 base at V and 5 bases at J, with 13 bases in the middle. The CDR3 nucleotides are TGCAGCGTTGAAGGGGCGGCAGGGGAAGATACGCAGTATTTT. Translated: CSVEGAAGEDTQYF.

This chain links TRBV4-3 with TRBJ2-1, with 10 bases fitting TRBD2. The V and J ends lost 4 bases and 0 bases, in that order; junction bases with no gene match: 6. CDR3 length: 17 amino acids. Germline V lookup: CDR1 LGHNA, CDR2 YSLEER. The DNA of the CDR3 is TGCGCCAGCAGCCCAATAACTAGCGGGGTCTCCTACAATGAGCAGTTCTTC. Translation: CASSPITSGVSYNEQFF.

The table lists this clone with a count of one. The rearrangement uses TRBV29-1 and TRBJ2-1; possibly TRBD2 for D (5 bases). Germline values: CDR1 SQVTM, CDR2 ANQGSEA. Trimming removed 4 bases at V and 0 bases at J, with 10 bases between. The CDR3 runs 14 residues. CDR3 residues: CSVVIGSSYNEQFF. The CDR3 region has the DNA TGCAGCGTTGTTATTGGGAGCTCCTACAATGAGCAGTTCTTC.